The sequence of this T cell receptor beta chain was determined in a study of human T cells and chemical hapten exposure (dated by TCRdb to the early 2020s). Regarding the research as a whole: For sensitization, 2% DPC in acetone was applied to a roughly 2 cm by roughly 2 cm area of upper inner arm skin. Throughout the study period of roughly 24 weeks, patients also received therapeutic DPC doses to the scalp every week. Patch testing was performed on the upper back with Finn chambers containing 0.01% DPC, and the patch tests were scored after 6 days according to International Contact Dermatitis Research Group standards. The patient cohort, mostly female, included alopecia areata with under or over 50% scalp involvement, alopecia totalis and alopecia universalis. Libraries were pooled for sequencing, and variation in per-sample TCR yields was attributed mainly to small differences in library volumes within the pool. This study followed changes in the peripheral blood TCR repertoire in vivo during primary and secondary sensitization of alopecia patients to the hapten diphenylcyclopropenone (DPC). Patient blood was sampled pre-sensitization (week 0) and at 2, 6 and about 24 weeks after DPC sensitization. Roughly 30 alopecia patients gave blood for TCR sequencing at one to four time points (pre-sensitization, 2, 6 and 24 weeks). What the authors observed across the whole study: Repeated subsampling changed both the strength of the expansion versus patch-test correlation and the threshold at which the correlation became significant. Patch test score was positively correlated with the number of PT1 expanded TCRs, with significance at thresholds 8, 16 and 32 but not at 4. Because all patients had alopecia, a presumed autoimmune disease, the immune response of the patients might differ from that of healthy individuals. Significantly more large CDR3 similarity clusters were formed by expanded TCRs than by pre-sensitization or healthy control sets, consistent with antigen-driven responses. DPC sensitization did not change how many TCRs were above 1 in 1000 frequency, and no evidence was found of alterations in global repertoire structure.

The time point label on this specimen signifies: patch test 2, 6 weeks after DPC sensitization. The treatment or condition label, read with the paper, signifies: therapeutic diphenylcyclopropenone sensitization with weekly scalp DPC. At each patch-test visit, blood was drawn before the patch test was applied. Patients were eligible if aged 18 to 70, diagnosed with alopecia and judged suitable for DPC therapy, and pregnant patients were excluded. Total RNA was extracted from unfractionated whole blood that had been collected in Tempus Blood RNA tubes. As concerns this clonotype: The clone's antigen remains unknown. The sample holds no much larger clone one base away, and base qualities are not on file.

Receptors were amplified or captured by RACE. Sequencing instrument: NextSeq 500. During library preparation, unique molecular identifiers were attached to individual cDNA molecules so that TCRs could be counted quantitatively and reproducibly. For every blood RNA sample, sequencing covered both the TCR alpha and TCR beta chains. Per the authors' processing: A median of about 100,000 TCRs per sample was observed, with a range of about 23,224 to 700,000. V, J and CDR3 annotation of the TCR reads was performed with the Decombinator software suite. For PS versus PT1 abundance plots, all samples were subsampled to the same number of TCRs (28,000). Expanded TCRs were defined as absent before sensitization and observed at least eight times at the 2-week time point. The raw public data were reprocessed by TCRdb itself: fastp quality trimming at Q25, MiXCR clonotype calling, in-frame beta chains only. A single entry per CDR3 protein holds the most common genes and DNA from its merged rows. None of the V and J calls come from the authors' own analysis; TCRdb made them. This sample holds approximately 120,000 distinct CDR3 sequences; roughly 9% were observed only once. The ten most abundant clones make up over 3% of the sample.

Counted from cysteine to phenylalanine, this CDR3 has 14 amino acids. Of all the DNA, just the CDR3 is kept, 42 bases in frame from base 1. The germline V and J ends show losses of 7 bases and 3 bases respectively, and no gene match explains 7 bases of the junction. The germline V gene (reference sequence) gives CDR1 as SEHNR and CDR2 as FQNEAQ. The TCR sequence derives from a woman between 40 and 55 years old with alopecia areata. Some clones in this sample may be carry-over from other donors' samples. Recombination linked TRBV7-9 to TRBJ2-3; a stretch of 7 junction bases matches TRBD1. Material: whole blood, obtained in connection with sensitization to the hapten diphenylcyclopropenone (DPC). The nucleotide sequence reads TGTGCCAGCACCCCGGGACAGTTGACAGATACGCAGTATTTT. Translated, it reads CASTPGQLTDTQYF.